The T cell receptor (beta chain) under discussion was sequenced for a study of blood T cell repertoires in COVID-19. Across the whole study: The cDNA or gDNA used as material had been derived from T cells, B-cell-depleted T cells, or PBMCs.

Seattle patients were enrolled during active infection and followed longitudinally. The repertoire was sequenced with immunoSEQ multiplex PCR; TCRdb's copy has only in-frame clones and lacks some. Of roughly 260,000 clones listed, 80% to 95% were seen once; the top ten hold 2.5% to 3%. The ends lost 0 bases at V and 5 bases at J; junction bases unmatched: 7. There are 16 residues in the CDR3. The germline V gene has CDR1 PRHDT and CDR2 FYEKMQ (reference sequence). The chain joins TRBV13 to TRBJ2-1; 7 nucleotides align to TRBD1. This receptor was obtained from a person between 18 and 35 years old with COVID-19, enrolled during active disease. The sample taken for sequencing was peripheral blood. The CDR3 sequence is CASSLGPGQVNNEQFF. The CDR3, as DNA: TGTGCCAGCAGCTTAGGCCCCGGACAGGTGAACAATGAGCAGTTCTTC.